These 8 T cell receptor beta chains share one sample of origin, sequenced in a study of blood T cell repertoires in COVID-19 (dated by TCRdb to the early 2020s). To prepare the library, the immunoSEQ multiplex PCR assay was applied. Drawn from immuneACCESS, this table holds only the in-frame rearrangements with V and J called that TCRdb kept. Clones are partly lost; checked studies trace under half to an unresolved V gene and leave the rest unexplained. In this sample the table shows 330,000 or so clones, approximately 90% of which occur a single time. Of the sample, around 3.9% falls within the top ten clones. Sequencing used peripheral blood. Receptors originate from a woman aged 60-75 years with COVID-19, enrolled during active disease.

V usage is TRBV7-8 and J usage is TRBJ1-1; D remains ambiguous. CDR1 is SGHVS, CDR2 FQNEAQ, per germline. V shed 1 base and J shed 6 bases, with 6 bases lying between them. This CDR3 region has 12 residues. The CDR3: CASSLGVAEAFF. The CDR3 DNA sequence: TGTGCCAGCAGCTTAGGCGTAGCTGAAGCTTTCTTT.

This sequence joins TRBV2 and TRBJ2-7, with TRBD2 identical over 10 bases. Per the germline V gene, CDR1 is SNHLY and CDR2 is FYNNEI. This CDR3 has 17 amino acids. The ends lost 1 base at V and 7 bases at J; junction bases unmatched: 13. Here the CDR3 reads CASSEVSLVAGGGEQYF. As DNA, the CDR3 is TGTGCCAGCAGTGAAGTTAGCCTAGTAGCGGGGGGAGGAGAGCAGTACTTC. Using reference TRBV2 and TRBJ2-7 for the parts outside the CDR3, the full variable domain is EPEVTQTPSHQVTQMGQEVILRCVPISNHLYFYWYRQILGQKVEFLVSFYNNEISEKSEIFDDQFSVERPDGSNFTLKIRSTKLEDSAMYFCASSEVSLVAGGGEQYFGPGTRLTVT.

V is TRBV7-3 and J is TRBJ2-1; D ambiguous. The germline V gene has CDR1 SGHTA and CDR2 FQGTGA. The ends were cut back, 5 bases at V and 7 bases at J, with 9 bases in the middle. CDR3 size: 12 residues. CDR3 DNA: TGTGCCAGCAGCGCCCAGAGGAATGAGCAGTTCTTC. This gives the protein CASSAQRNEQFF.

The chain couples TRBV15 to TRBJ1-1, with D perhaps TRBD1 (6 bases). The CDR3 has 15 amino acids. Trimming took off 1 base at V and 1 base at J, with 10 bases between the two ends. Per the germline V gene, CDR1 is LNHNV and CDR2 is YYDKDF (reference sequence). This chain's CDR3 is CATSRGGGANTEAFF. The CDR3 region has the DNA TGTGCCACCAGCAGAGGAGGGGGGGCGAACACTGAAGCTTTCTTT.

V usage is TRBV5-1 and J usage is TRBJ1-2, with TRBD1 matching 9 bases. J lost 4 bases, V lost 0 bases, and 7 bases had no gene match. This CDR3 contains 16 residues. The germline CDR1 and CDR2 sequences are SGHRS and YFSETQ. CDR3 sequence reads: CASSLAPGTGIYGYTF. The CDR3 nucleotides are TGCGCCAGCAGCTTGGCCCCCGGGACAGGGATCTATGGCTACACCTTC. Full variable domain (missing parts from reference TRBV5-1 and TRBJ1-2): KAGVTQTPRYLIKTRGQQVTLSCSPISGHRSVSWYQQTPGQGLQFLFEYFSETQRNKGNFPGRFSGRQFSNSRSEMNVSTLELGDSALYLCASSLAPGTGIYGYTFGSGTRLTVV.

The chain has TRBV29-1 and TRBJ2-5, with 9 positions matching TRBD2. V lost 1 base, J lost 7 bases, and 10 bases stayed unmatched. In germline, CDR1 is SQVTM, CDR2 ANQGSEA. This CDR3 region has 15 residues. CDR3 sequence reads: CSVEGGLAPIGTQYF. CDR3 nucleotides: TGCAGCGTTGAAGGGGGACTAGCCCCTATTGGGACCCAGTACTTC.

The chain uses TRBV9 and TRBJ2-2; 7 bases are a match to TRBD1. In germline, CDR1 is SGDLS, CDR2 YYNGEE. This CDR3 has 17 amino acids. Germline trimming cut 0 bases from V and 2 bases from J; bases unmatched to any gene: 7. CDR3 sequence (DNA): TGTGCCAGCAGCGTAGGAATAGGGACAGTAAACACCGGGGAGCTGTTTTTT. This sequence encodes CASSVGIGTVNTGELFF.

This clone has just one count. V gene TRBV10-2 combines with J gene TRBJ1-5; 7 bases line up with TRBD1. Trimming removed 4 bases from V and 0 bases from J; junction bases left unmatched: 3. Germline loops: CDR1 WSHSY, CDR2 SAAADI. The CDR3 extends over 15 amino acids. CDR3 protein: CASSGGQVSNQPQHF. The CDR3 bases are TGCGCCAGCAGTGGTGGACAGGTTAGCAATCAGCCCCAGCATTTT.